These 9 T cell receptor beta chains came from one sample sequenced in a study of T cells in Graves' hyperthyroidism and ophthalmopathy. RNA transcripts provided the source from which TCR beta CDR3 regions were amplified. First-round RT-PCR with HTBI primers amplified the TCR CDR3 region. TCRdb processed the multiplex PCR reads anew with MiXCR; each CDR3 protein has one entry. The sample lists 300,000 to 400,000 distinct CDR3 sequences, about 20% occurring once. Sequences were obtained from blood. The origin of the receptors is a woman aged 45-59 years with Graves' hyperthyroidism.

V gene TRBV19 combines with J gene TRBJ1-5, with 7 positions matching TRBD1. Germline loops: CDR1 LNHDA, CDR2 SQIVND (reference sequence). The CDR3 is 14 residues long. The trim removed 8 bases at V and 0 bases at J, leaving 4 bases unmatched. CDR3 amino acids: CASHDRVSNQPQHF. The DNA of the CDR3 is TGTGCCAGTCATGACAGGGTTAGCAATCAGCCCCAGCATTTT.

The V and J genes are TRBV11-2 and TRBJ2-1, with D possibly being TRBD2 (6 bases). Germline V lookup: CDR1 SGHAT, CDR2 FQNNGV. The CDR3 loop spans 17 amino acids. Trimming took off 5 bases at V and 0 bases at J, with 17 bases between the two ends. CDR3 in DNA: TGTGCCAGCAGCCAAGATATCGGGCGGGGCTCCTACAATGAGCAGTTCTTC. Its translation: CASSQDIGRGSYNEQFF.

At least ten counts were recorded for this clonotype. The chain combines TRBV11-2 with TRBJ1-2; TRBD1 matches 10 bases. With V trimmed by 0 bases and J by 0 bases, 13 bases remained unmatched. Germline CDR1 SGHAT, CDR2 FQNNGV. CDR3 length equals 20 residues. CDR3 region: CASSLDYVAGTGEANYGYTF. The CDR3 nucleotides read TGTGCCAGCAGCTTAGATTATGTGGCCGGGACAGGGGAAGCTAACTATGGCTACACCTTC.

To note about this clonotype: Just one base apart from a much larger clone, this may be a read error. The CDR3 DNA reads as TGTGCCGGCACTACCACAGGATCTAATCAGCCCCAGCATTTT. This sequence encodes CAGTTTGSNQPQHF. The gene calls are TRBV2 and TRBJ1-5; the D gene is possibly TRBD1 (5 bases). Germline V CDR1 and CDR2: SNHLY, FYNNEI. V was pared by 11 bases and J by 4 bases, with 18 bases between. CDR3 size: 14 residues.

This clonotype has more than one count but fewer than ten. V and J are TRBV7-9 and TRBJ1-1, with 7 bases fitting TRBD1. The CDR3 has 14 amino acids. Germline CDR1 SEHNR, CDR2 FQNEAQ (reference sequence). J gave up 11 bases and V 5 bases, and 14 bases lay outside the gene matches. The CDR3 sequence is CASSRTGDPPWAFF. The DNA of the CDR3 is TGTGCCAGCAGCCGCACAGGGGACCCCCCGTGGGCTTTCTTT.

The J gene is TRBJ2-1, the V gene TRBV13; D is unclear. The CDR3 contains 14 residues. V was pared by 0 bases and J by 4 bases, with 7 bases between. The V gene's germline CDR1 is PRHDT and CDR2 FYEKMQ (reference sequence). The CDR3 coding sequence is TGTGCCAGCAGCTTAGGACAGCCTTACAATGAGCAGTTCTTC. Translating it yields CASSLGQPYNEQFF.

This clonotype has a handful of counts. This chain joins TRBV6-2 or TRBV6-3 and TRBJ2-1, with D unresolved. Between the trimmed V and J ends, which lost 5 bases and 4 bases, there was a span of 9 bases. The CDR3 is made up of 13 amino acids. The V gene's germline CDR1 is MNHEY and CDR2 SVGEGT. The CDR3 reads CASSIAVYNEQFF. DNA for the CDR3: TGTGCCAGCAGTATCGCCGTATACAATGAGCAGTTCTTC.

The sample holds a few counts of this clonotype. J is TRBJ1-2 and V is TRBV12-3 or TRBV12-4, with D unresolved. The CDR3 totals 13 residues. Trimming left V 7 bases short and J 1 base short, with 10 bases between. In DNA form, the CDR3 reads TGTGCCAGCAATCCTGGCCTTAACTATGGCTACACCTTC. Translation gives CASNPGLNYGYTF.

The CDR3: CASSSDSTIANYGYTF. CDR3 DNA: TGTGCCAGCAGCTCGGACAGCACAATAGCTAACTATGGCTACACCTTC. The J gene is TRBJ1-2, the V gene TRBV7-9, with D possibly TRBD1 on 6 matching bases. Germline lookup yields CDR1 SEHNR and CDR2 FQNEAQ (reference sequence). V dropped 4 bases and J dropped 0 bases, with 15 bases sitting between them. The CDR3 totals 16 residues.